Presented here are 29 T cell receptor beta chains from one specimen sequenced in a study of T-cell reconstitution after alpha-beta-depleted transplantation in children. A TCRbeta library incorporating unique molecular identifiers was prepared. MiXCR, applied by TCRdb to the PCR reads, yields one record per CDR3 protein. The data show fewer than 350,000 distinct CDR3 sequences, roughly a tenth seen once. The sequencing used PBMCs, collected before TCRalphabeta/CD19-depleted stem cell transplant. These receptors all come from a boy under two years old with acute myeloid leukemia, due to receive a stem cell transplant.

There are many counts of this clonotype. The J gene is TRBJ1-3, the V gene TRBV12-3 or TRBV12-4; TRBD1 matches at 8 bases. The CDR3 contains 15 residues. After removal of 5 bases from V and 2 bases from J, the junction contained 5 bases not matched to a gene. Here the CDR3 DNA reads TGTGCCAGCAGTCCCCGGACAGGGCCTGGAAACACCATATATTTT. Amino acid sequence: CASSPRTGPGNTIYF.

The chain uses TRBV20-1 and TRBJ2-3, with D perhaps given as TRBD1 or TRBD2 (5 bases each). The CDR3 spans 14 residues. Germline V lookup: CDR1 DFQATT, CDR2 SNEGSKA (reference sequence). With 3 bases removed from V and 2 bases from J, the gap between germline ends came to 12 bases. CDR3 in amino acids: CSASGTLVTDTQYF. The CDR3 bases are TGCAGTGCTAGCGGGACCTTAGTCACAGATACGCAGTATTTT.

A note on this clonotype: Possible read error: a much larger clone is one base away. The V call is TRBV24-1, the J call TRBJ2-2; perhaps TRBD2 as D (5 bases). V lost 0 bases, J lost 6 bases, and 13 bases lay in between. The germline V gene encodes CDR1 KGHDR and CDR2 SFDVKD. The length of the CDR3 is 16 residues. As DNA, the CDR3 is TGTGCCACCAGTGATTTGCCTGGAGGAGACGCCGGGGAGCTGTTTTTT. Amino acids: CATSDLPGGDAGELFF.

This clonotype was observed at least ten times. This sequence joins TRBV11-3 and TRBJ1-2, with D perhaps matching TRBD1 (5 bases). With 5 bases removed from V and 7 bases from J, the gap between germline ends came to 17 bases. CDR1 SGHNT and CDR2 YENEEA come from the germline V gene. The CDR3 has 14 residues. In nucleotides, the CDR3 is TGTGCCAGCAGCCCGGACACCTCGTACGGTGGCTACACCTTC. Its translation: CASSPDTSYGGYTF.

This clonotype was detected a few times. This chain connects TRBV5-1 to TRBJ2-5; no definite D call. CDR3 length: 16 residues. Germline CDR1 SGHRS, CDR2 YFSETQ. Between the trimmed V and J ends, which lost 0 bases and 5 bases, there was a span of 17 bases. The CDR3 DNA follows: TGCGCCAGCAGCTTGGCGACGGCTCTTGTGGAGGAGACCCAGTACTTC. Translated, it gives CASSLATALVEETQYF.

This clonotype was recorded many times. The rearrangement joins TRBV6-1 to TRBJ2-7; tentatively, D is TRBD1 (8 bases). The CDR3 is made up of 14 amino acids. Per the germline V gene, CDR1 is MNHNS and CDR2 is SASEGT. Trimming cost V 6 bases and J 4 bases, with 16 bases left between them. Here the CDR3 DNA reads TGTGCCAGCAGACGACAGGGGAGGGGTTACGAGCAGTACTTC. This sequence encodes CASRRQGRGYEQYF.

The J gene is TRBJ1-5, the V gene TRBV20-1; no definite D call. CDR3 size: 13 residues. Trimming took 1 base from V and 1 from J, leaving 5 bases between them. Per germline, CDR1 DFQATT and CDR2 SNEGSKA (reference sequence). As DNA, the CDR3 is TGCAGTGCTAGAGTCTCCAGCAATCAGCCCCAGCATTTT. Amino acids: CSARVSSNQPQHF.

This clonotype was counted a few times. The chain joins TRBV20-1 to TRBJ2-1, with D uncertain. The CDR3 runs to 11 residues. Germline lookup yields CDR1 DFQATT and CDR2 SNEGSKA (reference sequence). With 8 bases removed from V and 9 bases from J, the gap between germline ends came to 14 bases. Here the CDR3 DNA reads TGCAGTCCATTGGGGAAGGGTGAGCAGTTCTTC. Protein: CSPLGKGEQFF.

This clonotype was counted at least ten times. This sequence joins TRBV7-3 and TRBJ1-6; 9 positions match TRBD1. After removal of 5 bases from V and 5 bases from J, the junction contained 4 bases not matched to a gene. The length of the CDR3 is 15 residues. CDR1 and CDR2 from the germline V gene are SGHTA and FQGTGA. Written as DNA, the CDR3 is TGTGCCAGCAGCGTCACAGGGGGCCATAATTCACCCCTCCACTTT. Translated: CASSVTGGHNSPLHF.

This clonotype was detected many times. This chain links TRBV7-2 with TRBJ2-7; 9 bases are a match to TRBD1. The CDR3 consists of 14 residues. CDR1 is SGHTA and CDR2 is FQGNSA in the germline V gene. V shed 1 base, J shed 6 bases, and the junction held 4 bases outside the gene matches. CDR3 in amino acids: CASSLGTGAREQYF. The CDR3 region has the DNA TGTGCCAGCAGCTTAGGGACAGGGGCGCGCGAGCAGTACTTC.

This clonotype was seen repeatedly, ten times or more. CDR3 bases: TGCGCCAGCGGAGGAGGGGCAAACACTGAAGCTTTCTTT. It codes for CASGGGANTEAFF. The chain recombines TRBV5-1 with TRBJ1-1, with TRBD1 as a possible D gene (5 bases). V dropped 7 bases and J dropped 2 bases, with 12 bases sitting between them. CDR1 and CDR2 (germline): SGHRS, YFSETQ. The CDR3 loop spans 13 amino acids.

This clonotype has at least ten counts. V usage is TRBV28 and J usage is TRBJ1-2; D ambiguous. Germline lookup yields CDR1 MDHEN and CDR2 SYDVKM. The CDR3 has 13 residues. The V gene lost 3 bases and the J gene lost 6 bases, with 11 bases spanning the gap. As DNA, the CDR3 is TGTGCCAGCAGTTTTAAGAGCGTTCATGGCTACACCTTC. Translated: CASSFKSVHGYTF.

This clonotype showed up many times. This chain links TRBV5-1 with TRBJ1-5; D remains ambiguous. The V gene's germline CDR1 is SGHRS and CDR2 YFSETQ. This CDR3 spans 15 amino acids. Trimming shortened V by 0 bases and J by 2 bases, and 9 bases separated the two germline ends. The CDR3 sequence is CASSLGPDRNQPQHF. CDR3 DNA: TGCGCCAGCAGCTTGGGGCCTGACCGCAATCAGCCCCAGCATTTT. Full variable domain (remainder filled in from reference TRBV5-1 and TRBJ1-5): KAGVTQTPRYLIKTRGQQVTLSCSPISGHRSVSWYQQTPGQGLQFLFEYFSETQRNKGNFPGRFSGRQFSNSRSEMNVSTLELGDSALYLCASSLGPDRNQPQHFGDGTRLSIL.

This clonotype was detected ten times or more. This rearrangement joins TRBV9 to TRBJ2-3; D call uncertain. The V gene's germline CDR1 is SGDLS and CDR2 YYNGEE. There are 14 residues in the CDR3. The V gene lost 4 bases and the J gene lost 4 bases, with 13 bases spanning the gap. Written as DNA, the CDR3 is TGTGCCAGCAGCCTCCTTAATCCCCCAGATACGCAGTATTTT. This translates into CASSLLNPPDTQYF.

The chain uses TRBV19 and TRBJ2-2, with unresolved D. Per the germline V gene, CDR1 is LNHDA and CDR2 is SQIVND (reference sequence). Trimming took 7 bases from V and 0 from J, leaving 12 bases between them. CDR3 length: 15 amino acids. CDR3 DNA sequence: TGTGCCAGTACCAGAAGGGCCCCGAACACCGGGGAGCTGTTTTTT. Translated: CASTRRAPNTGELFF.

There are many counts of this clonotype. J is TRBJ2-3 and V is TRBV7-8; 7 positions agree with TRBD1. V lost 2 bases to trimming and J lost 4 bases; unmatched junction nucleotides: 3. Germline V gene data show CDR1 as SGHVS and CDR2 as FQNEAQ. The length of the CDR3 is 14 residues. The CDR3 sequence is CASSLWTGPDTQYF. As DNA, the CDR3 is TGTGCCAGCAGCTTATGGACAGGTCCAGATACGCAGTATTTT.

In its sample, this clonotype was seen many times. The V and J genes are TRBV7-2 and TRBJ2-5; D is uncertain. CDR1 is SGHTA and CDR2 is FQGNSA in the germline V gene. The CDR3 is 13 residues long. V was pared by 1 base and J by 4 bases, with 7 bases between. CDR3 in DNA: TGTGCCAGCAGCTTAGGTCGTTCAGAGACCCAGTACTTC. Translation gives CASSLGRSETQYF.

This clonotype was counted at least ten times. The rearrangement links TRBV5-1 to TRBJ2-7, with D hard to call. Germline CDR1 reads SGHRS; CDR2 reads YFSETQ. This CDR3 has 13 amino acids. V was trimmed by 0 bases and J by 3 bases, leaving 7 bases between them. The CDR3 DNA sequence: TGCGCCAGCAGCTTGGGTCTCTTCTACGAGCAGTACTTC. Residues: CASSLGLFYEQYF.

This clonotype has ten or more counts. This chain links TRBV25-1 with TRBJ2-7; weak D call: TRBD1 (6 bases). This CDR3 is built from 12 residues. V was shortened by 5 bases and J by 6 bases, with 11 bases between the two germline ends. Germline V lookup: CDR1 MGHDK, CDR2 SYGVNS. The CDR3 here is CASSLSGAEQYF. The CDR3 DNA follows: TGTGCCAGCAGTTTGTCAGGGGCCGAGCAGTACTTC.

V and J are TRBV28 and TRBJ2-5; unclear D gene. This CDR3 spans 14 amino acids. Germline V lookup: CDR1 MDHEN, CDR2 SYDVKM. V was shortened by 3 bases and J by 1 base, with 9 bases between the two germline ends. The CDR3 bases are TGTGCCAGCAGTTTGCCGGCACGCCAAGAGACCCAGTACTTC. This encodes CASSLPARQETQYF.

This clonotype came up many times. One end of the junction does not line up with germline, which may come from a read error. The chain employs TRBV7-7 and TRBJ2-3; TRBD1 aligns across 7 bases. From germline, CDR1 is SSHAT and CDR2 FNYEAQ (reference sequence). This CDR3 region has 14 residues. CDR3 protein: CASSTGQGTDTQYF. The CDR3 bases are TGTGCTAGCAGCACCGGACAGGGCACAGATACGCAGTATTTT. The whole variable domain, filled in from reference TRBV7-7 and TRBJ2-3, reads GAGVSQSPRYKVTKRGQDVTLRCDPISSHATLYWYQQALGQGPEFLTYFNYEAQPDKSGLPSDRFSAERPEGSISTLTIQRTEQRDSAMYRCASSTGQGTDTQYFGPGTRLTVL.

The J gene is TRBJ2-1, the V gene TRBV19; 7 positions match TRBD2. This CDR3 is built from 13 residues. Unmatched junction bases numbered 5, after V lost 9 bases and J lost 3 bases. Germline CDR1 is LNHDA and CDR2 is SQIVND (reference sequence). Here the CDR3 DNA reads TGTGCCAGCTCCGGGACTAACTACAATGAGCAGTTCTTC. Translated, it gives CASSGTNYNEQFF.

The sample holds many counts of this clonotype. CDR3 amino acids: CAWIPNRGYNEQFF. The DNA of the CDR3 is TGTGCCTGGATCCCCAACAGGGGGTACAATGAGCAGTTCTTC. The chain is built from TRBV30 and TRBJ2-1; 8 nucleotides line up with TRBD1. The CDR3 consists of 14 residues. Germline CDR1 GTSNPN, CDR2 SVGIG (reference sequence). The trim removed 4 bases at V and 4 bases at J, leaving 6 bases unmatched.

This clonotype was observed many times. J is TRBJ1-1 and V is TRBV28; tentatively, D is TRBD1 (6 bases). The CDR3 length is 14 residues. Germline lookup yields CDR1 MDHEN and CDR2 SYDVKM. Trimming removed 7 bases at V and 6 bases at J, with 18 bases between. The CDR3 DNA sequence: TGTGCCAGCACTAACGGATGGGGGGGGCCTGAAGCTTTCTTT. This encodes CASTNGWGGPEAFF.

This clonotype was observed at least ten times. This chain links TRBV29-1 with TRBJ2-7; 9 bases are shared with TRBD1. CDR3 length: 14 amino acids. Germline V gives CDR1 SQVTM, CDR2 ANQGSEA. The trim removed 0 bases at V and 3 bases at J, leaving 3 bases unmatched. The CDR3 reads CSVEEGQGIYEQYF. CDR3 nucleotides: TGCAGCGTTGAAGAGGGACAGGGCATCTACGAGCAGTACTTC.

The rearrangement uses TRBV7-2 and TRBJ2-7, with TRBD2 matching 11 bases. In germline, CDR1 is SGHTA, CDR2 FQGNSA. V lost 5 bases to trimming and J lost 4 bases; unmatched junction nucleotides: 10. This CDR3 spans 16 amino acids. The CDR3 here is CASSPRASGGPYEQYF. The CDR3 DNA reads TGTGCCAGCAGCCCCCGTGCTAGCGGGGGGCCTTACGAGCAGTACTTC.

This clonotype was seen repeatedly, ten times or more. The gene calls are TRBV28 and TRBJ1-1; D possibly corresponds to TRBD1 (6 bases). The V gene's germline CDR1 is MDHEN and CDR2 SYDVKM. V was trimmed by 3 bases and J by 10 bases, leaving 9 bases between them. This CDR3 is built from 11 residues. CDR3 nucleotides: TGTGCCAGCAGTTTCCGCAGGGGAGCTTTCTTT. Its translation: CASSFRRGAFF.

The chain is built from TRBV11-2 and TRBJ2-3; D is unclear. V shed 2 bases and J shed 2 bases, with 14 bases lying between them. CDR1 and CDR2 (germline): SGHAT, FQNNGV. CDR3 length: 16 amino acids. CDR3 amino acids: CASSLSVSRTTDTQYF. CDR3 coding DNA: TGTGCCAGCAGCTTATCGGTGTCAAGGACCACAGATACGCAGTATTTT. Together with reference TRBV11-2 and TRBJ2-3, the CDR3 gives the full variable domain: EAGVAQSPRYKIIEKRQSVAFWCNPISGHATLYWYQQILGQGPKLLIQFQNNGVVDDSQLPKDRFSAERLKGVDSTLKIQPAKLEDSAVYLCASSLSVSRTTDTQYFGPGTRLTVL.

This clonotype was seen repeatedly, ten times or more. The CDR3, as DNA: TGTGCCAGCAGCTTAAAGGGGACTAGCGCCACAGATACGCAGTATTTT. It codes for CASSLKGTSATDTQYF. The V call is TRBV7-3, the J call TRBJ2-3; 10 bases line up with TRBD2. Trimming cost V 1 base and J 2 bases; bases outside gene matches: 3. The CDR3 sequence is 16 residues long. From germline, CDR1 is SGHTA and CDR2 FQGTGA.